Below are 10 T cell receptor beta chains sequenced from a single sample in a study of cytomegalovirus exposure and HLA in healthy donors. Repertoires were generated with immunoSEQ multiplex PCR, while TCRdb's copy carries only in-frame clones and drops some. The repertoire holds about 140,000 clones, with approximately 90% as singletons. Sequenced input: PBMCs. These receptor sequences come from a young man in good health and CMV-seropositive.

This clone was counted between two and nine times. The V gene is TRBV19, the J gene TRBJ1-3; unclear D gene. The germline gives CDR1 LNHDA, CDR2 SQIVND (reference sequence). The ends were cut back, 2 bases at V and 2 bases at J, with 7 bases in the middle. CDR3 length equals 14 residues. CDR3 residues: CASSIKLTGNTIYF. CDR3 nucleotide sequence: TGTGCCAGTAGTATAAAGCTCACTGGAAACACCATATATTTT.

The chain has TRBV19 and TRBJ2-7; D remains unclear. With 2 bases removed from V and 1 base from J, the gap between germline ends came to 9 bases. Germline V CDR1 and CDR2: LNHDA, SQIVND (reference sequence). The length of the CDR3 is 14 residues. The CDR3 DNA is TGTGCCAGTAGTATATCCCGAGGTTCCTACGAGCAGTACTTC. Translated, it gives CASSISRGSYEQYF. The full variable domain, in which reference TRBV19 and TRBJ2-7 provide the parts outside the CDR3, is DGGITQSPKYLFRKEGQNVTLSCEQNLNHDAMYWYRQDPGQGLRLIYYSQIVNDFQKGDIAEGYSVSREKKESFPLTVTSAQKNPTAFYLCASSISRGSYEQYFGPGTRLTVT.

The rearrangement uses TRBV5-1 and TRBJ1-5, with D perhaps matching TRBD1 (5 bases). Trimming took 0 bases from V and 5 from J, leaving 12 bases between them. CDR1 is SGHRS, CDR2 YFSETQ, per germline. The CDR3 loop spans 15 amino acids. This CDR3 is CASSLGAGGDQPQHF. DNA of the CDR3: TGCGCCAGCAGCTTGGGGGCGGGAGGGGATCAGCCCCAGCATTTT. Drawing the rest from reference TRBV5-1 and TRBJ1-5, the complete variable domain is KAGVTQTPRYLIKTRGQQVTLSCSPISGHRSVSWYQQTPGQGLQFLFEYFSETQRNKGNFPGRFSGRQFSNSRSEMNVSTLELGDSALYLCASSLGAGGDQPQHFGDGTRLSIL.

The chain has TRBV18 and TRBJ2-7; TRBD2 aligns across 15 bases. The CDR3 is 15 amino acids. J was trimmed by 7 bases and V by 4 bases; bases with no gene match: 5. Germline CDR1 reads KGHSH; CDR2 reads LQKENI. The CDR3 protein is CASSRGLAGGGEQYF. The CDR3 region has the DNA TGTGCCAGCTCACGGGGACTAGCGGGAGGAGGAGAGCAGTACTTC. Full variable domain (missing parts from reference TRBV18 and TRBJ2-7): NAGVMQNPRHLVRRRGQEARLRCSPMKGHSHVYWYRQLPEEGLKFMVYLQKENIIDESGMPKERFSAEFPKEGPSILRIQQVVRGDSAAYFCASSRGLAGGGEQYFGPGTRLTVT.

The chain is built from TRBV7-3 and TRBJ1-1; maybe TRBD1 (6 bases). The CDR3 length is 15 residues. Germline CDR1 SGHTA, CDR2 FQGTGA. The V end lost 5 bases, the J end lost 5 bases, and 18 bases lay between the germline ends. DNA for the CDR3: TGTGCCAGCAGCCCGGAGACAGGATGGGGGACTGAAGCTTTCTTT. The encoded protein is CASSPETGWGTEAFF.

The rearrangement links TRBV6-1 to TRBJ1-2, with a tentative D call TRBD1 (6 bases). The CDR3 has 15 amino acids. The V end lost 2 bases, the J end lost 4 bases, and 14 bases lay between the germline ends. Germline assignment: CDR1 MNHNS and CDR2 SASEGT. The CDR3 nucleotides are TGTGCCAGCAGTGAAAGTAACAGGGACCCCTATGGCTACACCTTC. This codes for CASSESNRDPYGYTF.

The chain couples TRBV2 to TRBJ1-1; 10 positions match TRBD1. V lost 5 bases, J lost 1 base, and 7 bases stayed unmatched. This CDR3 has 16 residues. Germline V gene lookup returns CDR1 SNHLY and CDR2 FYNNEI. The CDR3 loop reads CASSPGQGFGNTEAFF. The CDR3 DNA reads TGTGCCAGCAGTCCGGGACAGGGGTTCGGGAACACTGAAGCTTTCTTT.

V gene TRBV7-7 combines with J gene TRBJ2-5; 7 bases are a match to TRBD1. The CDR3 contains 13 residues. With V trimmed by 5 bases and J by 5 bases, 5 bases remained unmatched. Germline CDR1 is SSHAT and CDR2 is FNYEAQ (reference sequence). CDR3 nucleotides: TGTGCCAGCAGCCTGACAGGGTCCGAGACCCAGTACTTC. This sequence encodes CASSLTGSETQYF.

The chain combines TRBV7-3 with TRBJ2-7; D is possibly TRBD1 (5 bases). This CDR3 has 14 amino acids. V lost 0 bases and J lost 0, with 6 bases in between. Germline assignment: CDR1 SGHTA and CDR2 FQGTGA. Here the CDR3 reads CASSLTRDSYEQYF. The CDR3, as DNA: TGTGCCAGCAGCTTAACCAGGGACTCCTACGAGCAGTACTTC.

The chain recombines TRBV5-4 with TRBJ2-7; D gene unclear. V lost 4 bases to trimming and J lost 0 bases, with 8 bases between them. CDR3 length: 13 residues. Germline V CDR1 and CDR2: SGHNT, YYREEE (reference sequence). The CDR3 coding sequence is TGTGCCAGCAGCCCCCGGGTCTCCTACGAGCAGTACTTC. It translates to CASSPRVSYEQYF.